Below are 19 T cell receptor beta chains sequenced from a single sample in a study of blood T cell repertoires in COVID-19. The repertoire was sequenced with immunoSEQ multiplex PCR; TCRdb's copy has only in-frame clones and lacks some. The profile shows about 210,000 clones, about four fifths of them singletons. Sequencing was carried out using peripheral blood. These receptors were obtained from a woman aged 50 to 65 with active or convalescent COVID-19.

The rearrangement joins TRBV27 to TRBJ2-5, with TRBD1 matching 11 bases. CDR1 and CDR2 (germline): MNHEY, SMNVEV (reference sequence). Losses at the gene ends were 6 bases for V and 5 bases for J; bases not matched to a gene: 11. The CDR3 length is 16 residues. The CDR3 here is CASSPGGQGVRETQYF. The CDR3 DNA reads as TGTGCCAGCAGCCCCGGGGGACAGGGGGTCCGGGAGACCCAGTACTTC.

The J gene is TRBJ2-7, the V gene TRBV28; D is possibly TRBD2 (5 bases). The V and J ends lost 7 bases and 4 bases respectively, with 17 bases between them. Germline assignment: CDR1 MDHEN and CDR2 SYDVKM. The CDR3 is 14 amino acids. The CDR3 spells CASTPGLAGYEQYF. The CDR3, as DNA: TGTGCCAGCACCCCGGGTCTAGCAGGATACGAGCAGTACTTC.

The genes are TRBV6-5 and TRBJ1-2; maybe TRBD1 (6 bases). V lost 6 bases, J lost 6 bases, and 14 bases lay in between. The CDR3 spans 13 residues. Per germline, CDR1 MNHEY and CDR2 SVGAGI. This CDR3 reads CASSEITGNGYTF. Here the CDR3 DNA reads TGTGCCAGCAGCGAGATTACAGGGAATGGCTACACCTTC.

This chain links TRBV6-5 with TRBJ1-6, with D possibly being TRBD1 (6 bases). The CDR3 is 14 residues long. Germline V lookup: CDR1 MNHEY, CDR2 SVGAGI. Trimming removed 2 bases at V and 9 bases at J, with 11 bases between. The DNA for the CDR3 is TGTGCCAGCAGTTACCGGGACATCGGTTCACCCCTCCACTTT. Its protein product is CASSYRDIGSPLHF.

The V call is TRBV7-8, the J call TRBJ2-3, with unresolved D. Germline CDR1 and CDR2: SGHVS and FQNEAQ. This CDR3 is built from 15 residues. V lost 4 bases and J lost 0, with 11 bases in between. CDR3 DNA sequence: TGTGCCAGCAGCTCCGGTCCCCCTAGCACAGATACGCAGTATTTT. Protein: CASSSGPPSTDTQYF.

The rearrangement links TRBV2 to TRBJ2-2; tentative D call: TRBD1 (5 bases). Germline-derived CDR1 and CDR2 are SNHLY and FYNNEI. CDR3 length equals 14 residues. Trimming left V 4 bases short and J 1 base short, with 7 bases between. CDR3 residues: CASSVQGNTGELFF. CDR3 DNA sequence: TGTGCCAGCAGTGTTCAGGGGAACACCGGGGAGCTGTTTTTT. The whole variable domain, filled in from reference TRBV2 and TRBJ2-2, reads EPEVTQTPSHQVTQMGQEVILRCVPISNHLYFYWYRQILGQKVEFLVSFYNNEISEKSEIFDDQFSVERPDGSNFTLKIRSTKLEDSAMYFCASSVQGNTGELFFGEGSRLTVL.

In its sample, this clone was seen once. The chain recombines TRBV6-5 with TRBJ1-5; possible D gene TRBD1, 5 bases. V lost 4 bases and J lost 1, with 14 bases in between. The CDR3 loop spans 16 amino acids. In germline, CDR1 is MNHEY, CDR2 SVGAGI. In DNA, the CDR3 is TGTGCCAGCAGTTCCCGGACCGGGGGGAGCAATCAGCCCCAGCATTTT. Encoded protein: CASSSRTGGSNQPQHF.

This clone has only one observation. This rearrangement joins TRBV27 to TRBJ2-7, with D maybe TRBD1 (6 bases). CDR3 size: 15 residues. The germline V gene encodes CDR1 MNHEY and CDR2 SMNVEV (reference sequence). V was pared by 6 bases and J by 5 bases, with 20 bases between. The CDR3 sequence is CASRHLEPGAHEQYF. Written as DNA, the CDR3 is TGTGCCAGCAGACACTTGGAGCCAGGGGCCCACGAGCAGTACTTC.

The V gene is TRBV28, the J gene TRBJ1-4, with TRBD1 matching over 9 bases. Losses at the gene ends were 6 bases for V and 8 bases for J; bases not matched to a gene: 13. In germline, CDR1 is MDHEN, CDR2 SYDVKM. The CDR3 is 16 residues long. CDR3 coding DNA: TGTGCCAGCAGCTCTACCGCGGACAGGGGTACCGAAAAACTGTTTTTT. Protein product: CASSSTADRGTEKLFF.

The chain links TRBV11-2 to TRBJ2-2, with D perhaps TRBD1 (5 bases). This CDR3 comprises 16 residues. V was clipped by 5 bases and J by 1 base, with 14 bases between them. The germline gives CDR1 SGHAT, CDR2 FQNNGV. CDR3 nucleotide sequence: TGTGCCAGCAGCCCCAACCCTGGACAGAACACCGGGGAGCTGTTTTTT. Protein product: CASSPNPGQNTGELFF. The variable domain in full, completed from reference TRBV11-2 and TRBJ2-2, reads EAGVAQSPRYKIIEKRQSVAFWCNPISGHATLYWYQQILGQGPKLLIQFQNNGVVDDSQLPKDRFSAERLKGVDSTLKIQPAKLEDSAVYLCASSPNPGQNTGELFFGEGSRLTVL.

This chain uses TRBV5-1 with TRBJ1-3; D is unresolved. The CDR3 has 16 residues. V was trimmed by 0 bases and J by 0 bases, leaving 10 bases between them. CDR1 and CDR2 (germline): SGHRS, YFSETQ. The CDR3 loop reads CASSLVAAYSGNTIYF. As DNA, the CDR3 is TGCGCCAGCAGCTTGGTCGCGGCTTACTCTGGAAACACCATATATTTT.

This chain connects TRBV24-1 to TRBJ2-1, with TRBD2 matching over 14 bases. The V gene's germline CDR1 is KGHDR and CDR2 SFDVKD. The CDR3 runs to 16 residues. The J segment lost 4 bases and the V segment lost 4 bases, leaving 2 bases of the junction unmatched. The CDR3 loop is CATSDRLAGGYNEQFF. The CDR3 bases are TGTGCCACCAGTGACCGACTAGCGGGAGGGTACAATGAGCAGTTCTTC.

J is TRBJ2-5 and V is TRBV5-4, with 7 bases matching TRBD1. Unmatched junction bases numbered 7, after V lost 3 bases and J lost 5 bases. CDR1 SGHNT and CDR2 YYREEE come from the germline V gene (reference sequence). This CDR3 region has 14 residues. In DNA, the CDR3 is TGTGCCAGCAGCTCCCAGACAGGGTCGGAGACCCAGTACTTC. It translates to CASSSQTGSETQYF.

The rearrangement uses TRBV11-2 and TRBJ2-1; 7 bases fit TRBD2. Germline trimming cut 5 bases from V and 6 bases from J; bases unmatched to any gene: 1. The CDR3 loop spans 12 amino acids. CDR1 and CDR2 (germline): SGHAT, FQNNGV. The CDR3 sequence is CASSPSGNEQFF. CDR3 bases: TGTGCCAGCAGCCCTAGCGGCAATGAGCAGTTCTTC.

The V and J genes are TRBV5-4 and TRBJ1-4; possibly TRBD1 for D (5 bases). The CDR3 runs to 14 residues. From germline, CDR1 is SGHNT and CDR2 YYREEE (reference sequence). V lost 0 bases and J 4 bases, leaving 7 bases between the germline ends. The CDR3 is CASSLAGDNEKLFF. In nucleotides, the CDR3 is TGTGCCAGCAGCTTGGCGGGGGATAATGAAAAACTGTTTTTT.

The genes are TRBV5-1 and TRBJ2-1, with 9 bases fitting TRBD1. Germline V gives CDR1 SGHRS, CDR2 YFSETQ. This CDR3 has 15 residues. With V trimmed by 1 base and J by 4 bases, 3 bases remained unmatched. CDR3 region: CASSLWTGDYNEQFF. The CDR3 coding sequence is TGCGCCAGCAGCTTGTGGACAGGGGATTACAATGAGCAGTTCTTC.

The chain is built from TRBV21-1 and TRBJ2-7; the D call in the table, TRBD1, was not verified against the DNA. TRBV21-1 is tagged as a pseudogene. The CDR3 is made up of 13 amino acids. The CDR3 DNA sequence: TGTGCCAGCAGCTGCGGGACAGGGGACGAGCAGTACGTC. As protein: CASSCGTGDEQYV.

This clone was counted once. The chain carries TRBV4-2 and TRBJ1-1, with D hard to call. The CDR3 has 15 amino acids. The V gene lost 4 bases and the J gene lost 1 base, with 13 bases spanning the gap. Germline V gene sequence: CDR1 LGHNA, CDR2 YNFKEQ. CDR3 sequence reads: CASSPVLPENTEAFF. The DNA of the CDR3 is TGTGCCAGCAGCCCCGTACTCCCCGAGAACACTGAAGCTTTCTTT.

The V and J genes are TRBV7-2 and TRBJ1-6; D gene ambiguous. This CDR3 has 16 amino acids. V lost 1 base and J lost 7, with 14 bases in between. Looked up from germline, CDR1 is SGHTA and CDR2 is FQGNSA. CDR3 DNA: TGTGCCAGCAGCTTAGGGTCAGGTTACCAAAATTCACCCCTCCACTTT. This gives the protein CASSLGSGYQNSPLHF.